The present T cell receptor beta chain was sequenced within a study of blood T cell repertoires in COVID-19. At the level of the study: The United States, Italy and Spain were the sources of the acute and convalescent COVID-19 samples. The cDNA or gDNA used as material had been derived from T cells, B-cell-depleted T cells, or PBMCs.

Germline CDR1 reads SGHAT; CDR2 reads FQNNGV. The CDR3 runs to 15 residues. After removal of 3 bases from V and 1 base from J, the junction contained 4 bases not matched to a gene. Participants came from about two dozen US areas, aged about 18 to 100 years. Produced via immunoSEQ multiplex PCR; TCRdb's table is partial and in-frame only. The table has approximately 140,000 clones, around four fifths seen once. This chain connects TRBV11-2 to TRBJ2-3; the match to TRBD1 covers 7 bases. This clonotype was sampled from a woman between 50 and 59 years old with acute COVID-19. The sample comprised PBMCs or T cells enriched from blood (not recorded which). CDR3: CASSLDRWGTDTQYF. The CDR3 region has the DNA TGTGCCAGCAGCTTGGACAGGTGGGGCACAGATACGCAGTATTTT.